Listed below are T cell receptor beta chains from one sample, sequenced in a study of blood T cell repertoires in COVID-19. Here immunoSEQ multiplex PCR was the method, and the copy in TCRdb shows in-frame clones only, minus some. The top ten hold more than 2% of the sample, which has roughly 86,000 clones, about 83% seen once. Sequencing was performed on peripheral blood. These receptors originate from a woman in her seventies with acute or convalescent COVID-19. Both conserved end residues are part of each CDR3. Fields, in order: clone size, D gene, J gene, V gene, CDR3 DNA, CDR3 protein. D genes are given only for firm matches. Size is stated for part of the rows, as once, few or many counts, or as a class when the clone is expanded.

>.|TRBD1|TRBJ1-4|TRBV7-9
TGTGCCAGCAGCGGGACAGGGGGGGCTAATGAAAAACTGTTTTTT
CASSGTGGANEKLFF
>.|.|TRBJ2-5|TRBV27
TGTGCCAGCAGGGAGAGAGAGACCCAGTACTTC
CASRERETQYF
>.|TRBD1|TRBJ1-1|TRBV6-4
TGTGCCAGCAGTGAAGAGACAGGGGGCACTGAAGCTTTCTTT
CASSEETGGTEAFF
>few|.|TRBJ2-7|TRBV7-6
TGTGCCAGCAGCCGTCCGAGTAGCGGCCCGGTTCCCTACGAGCAGTACTTC
CASSRPSSGPVPYEQYF
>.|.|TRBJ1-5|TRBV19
TGTGCCAGTAGTATACGGGGGGTCGACGGTCAGCCCCAGCATTTT
CASSIRGVDGQPQHF
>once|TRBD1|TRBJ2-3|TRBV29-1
TGCAGCGAAAGACAGGGCGCAGATACGCAGTATTTT
CSERQGADTQYF
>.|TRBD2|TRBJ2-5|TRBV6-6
TGTGCCAGCAGTTACCGGCGGGGGGGTGAGACCCAGTACTTC
CASSYRRGGETQYF
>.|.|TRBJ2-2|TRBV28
TGTGCCAGCACCCTGGGAGGGACAGGCTTCACCGGGGAGCTGTTTTTT
CASTLGGTGFTGELFF
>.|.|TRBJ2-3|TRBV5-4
TGTGCCAGCAGGACAGACCTTACTAGCACAGATACGCAGTATTTT
CASRTDLTSTDTQYF
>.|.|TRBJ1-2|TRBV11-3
TGTGCCAGCAGCTTATCGGGGGTATGGGGCTACACCTTC
CASSLSGVWGYTF
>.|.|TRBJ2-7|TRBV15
TGTGCCACAGGAGGGACGATCTATCCCTACGAGCAGTACTTC
CATGGTIYPYEQYF
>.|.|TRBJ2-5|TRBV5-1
TGCGCCAGCAGCTTGACAGGGGAGACCCAGTACTTC
CASSLTGETQYF
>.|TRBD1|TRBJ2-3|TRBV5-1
TGCGCCAGCAGCTTTGACAGGGGAAGCACAGATACGCAGTATTTT
CASSFDRGSTDTQYF
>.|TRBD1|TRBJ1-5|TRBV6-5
TGTGCCAGCAGGGTACAGGGGTACAATCAGCCCCAGCATTTT
CASRVQGYNQPQHF
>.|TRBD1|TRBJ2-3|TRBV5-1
TGCGCCAGCAGCTTGGGGGACAGGGGTTTTGTAGTCTCTCCAGATACGCAGTATTTT
CASSLGDRGFVVSPDTQYF
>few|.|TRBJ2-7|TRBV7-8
TGTGCCAGCAGCGCGCTCGGGACTCGGGGGTCCGAGCAGTACTTC
CASSALGTRGSEQYF
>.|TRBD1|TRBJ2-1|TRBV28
TGTGCCAGCAATAAAGGACAGGGGGGGTACAATGAGCAGTTCTTC
CASNKGQGGYNEQFF
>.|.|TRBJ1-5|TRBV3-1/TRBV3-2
TGTGCCAGCAGCCAAGAGACAGCCGGGCAGCCCCAGCATTTT
CASSQETAGQPQHF
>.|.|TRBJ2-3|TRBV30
TGTGCCCTTATACCCGCGGGACGGAGGGCAGATACGCAGTATTTT
CALIPAGRRADTQYF
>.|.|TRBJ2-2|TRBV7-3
TGTGCCAGCAGCTTCGGGATGTCGAACACCGGGGAGCTGTTTTTT
CASSFGMSNTGELFF